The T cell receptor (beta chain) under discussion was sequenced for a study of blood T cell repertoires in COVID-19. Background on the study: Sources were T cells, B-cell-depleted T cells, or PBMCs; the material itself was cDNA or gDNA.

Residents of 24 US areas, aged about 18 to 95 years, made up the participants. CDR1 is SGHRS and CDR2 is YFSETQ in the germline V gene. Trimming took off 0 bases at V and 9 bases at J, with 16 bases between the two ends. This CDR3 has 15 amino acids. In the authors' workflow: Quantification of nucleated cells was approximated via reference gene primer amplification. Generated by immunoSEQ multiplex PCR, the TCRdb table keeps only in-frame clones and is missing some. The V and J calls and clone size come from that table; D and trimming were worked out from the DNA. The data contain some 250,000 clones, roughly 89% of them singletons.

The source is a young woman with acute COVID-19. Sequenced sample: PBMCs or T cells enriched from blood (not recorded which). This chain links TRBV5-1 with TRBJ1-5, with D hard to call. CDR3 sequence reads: CASSLAPGPARPQHF. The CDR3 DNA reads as TGCGCCAGCAGCTTGGCCCCAGGTCCAGCAAGGCCCCAGCATTTT.